The next 27 T cell receptor beta chains were all read from a single sample in a study of CD4 T cells in relation to SARS-CoV-2 and coronaviruses. This table comes from immunoSEQ multiplex PCR, and its TCRdb copy is limited to in-frame clones, with some not included. The sample lists about 24,000 clones, roughly 82% seen once, with roughly 15% in the top ten. No antigen is known for these receptors. Unexposed donor CD4+ T cells date from 2011-2018, before the COVID-19 pandemic. After roughly ten days of culture, CD4+ T cells were isolated. The sequencing input was CD4+ T cells from PBMCs, cultured in vitro. These TCRs come from a human donor in good health.

The J gene is TRBJ2-2, the V gene TRBV6-2 or TRBV6-3; TRBD1 agrees at 10 bases. V gave up 5 bases and J gave up 5 bases; unmatched junction bases: 11. The CDR3 is 17 residues long. The germline gives CDR1 MNHEY, CDR2 SVGEGT. The CDR3 protein is CASSPMTGGAETGELFF. CDR3 coding DNA: TGTGCCAGCAGTCCGATGACAGGGGGCGCCGAAACCGGGGAGCTGTTTTTT.

The rearrangement uses TRBV7-3 and TRBJ2-1, with a tentative D call TRBD1 (5 bases). The CDR3 length is 14 residues. Germline V gene lookup returns CDR1 SGHTA and CDR2 FQGTGA. V gave up 4 bases and J gave up 6 bases, with 13 bases separating them. The CDR3 loop is CASSSGLQGNEQFF. The CDR3 bases are TGTGCCAGCAGCTCTGGTCTGCAGGGCAATGAGCAGTTCTTC.

This clone was counted only a few times. The CDR3 loop is CATVGGALSAGEQFF. The CDR3 coding sequence is TGTGCTACAGTAGGTGGGGCCCTTTCTGCGGGTGAGCAGTTCTTC. The chain recombines TRBV6-5 with TRBJ2-1; D tentatively fits TRBD1 or TRBD2 (5 bases each). The CDR3 sequence is 15 residues long. CDR1 MNHEY and CDR2 SVGAGI come from the germline V gene.

This chain's CDR3 is CASSQVAGITGNTIYF. In nucleotides, the CDR3 is TGCGCCAGCAGCCAAGTAGCCGGAATTACTGGAAACACCATATATTTT. V usage is TRBV4-3 and J usage is TRBJ1-3; D remains ambiguous. V gave up 1 base and J gave up 2 bases, with 12 bases separating them. This CDR3 comprises 16 residues. Germline CDR1 LGHNA, CDR2 YSLEER.

In this sample, this clone turned up a few times. V usage is TRBV5-1 and J usage is TRBJ1-6, with 7 positions matching TRBD1. This CDR3 contains 12 residues. Trimming removed 2 bases from V and 15 bases from J; junction bases left unmatched: 5. Germline assignment: CDR1 SGHRS and CDR2 YFSETQ. CDR3 loop: CASSLTDRVLHF. CDR3 coding DNA: TGCGCCAGCAGCTTAACCGACAGGGTCCTCCACTTT. The variable domain in full, with the rest retrieved from reference TRBV5-1 and TRBJ1-6, is KAGVTQTPRYLIKTRGQQVTLSCSPISGHRSVSWYQQTPGQGLQFLFEYFSETQRNKGNFPGRFSGRQFSNSRSEMNVSTLELGDSALYLCASSLTDRVLHFGNGTRLTVT.

V and J are TRBV9 and TRBJ2-5; 8 bases are shared with TRBD1. This CDR3 is 14 amino acids long. The ends lost 2 bases at V and 7 bases at J; junction bases unmatched: 7. The germline V gene has CDR1 SGDLS and CDR2 YYNGEE. The CDR3 DNA reads as TGTGCCAGCAGCGTCGCAGGGGGCATGGGGACCCAGTACTTC. Its protein product is CASSVAGGMGTQYF.

The genes are TRBV4-1 and TRBJ2-7; D possibly corresponds to TRBD1 (6 bases). Per germline, CDR1 MGHRA and CDR2 YSYEKL. Deletions cut 2 bases from V and 6 bases from J, with 20 bases between. The CDR3 length is 16 residues. CDR3 nucleotides: TGCGCCAGCAGCCAATCCGCTGGGACACCATCCCGCGAGCAGTACTTC. Protein sequence: CASSQSAGTPSREQYF.

In this sample, this clone turned up a few times. The chain combines TRBV7-9 with TRBJ1-2, with D possibly TRBD1 on 5 matching bases. Germline values: CDR1 SEHNR, CDR2 FQNEAQ (reference sequence). The CDR3 has 12 residues. V lost 4 bases and J 4 bases, leaving 7 bases between the germline ends. For the CDR3, the DNA is TGTGCCAGCAGCTCGGACACCTATGGCTACACCTTC. As protein: CASSSDTYGYTF.

V gene TRBV2 combines with J gene TRBJ2-7, with TRBD1 matching over 8 bases. CDR1 SNHLY and CDR2 FYNNEI come from the germline V gene. J lost 4 bases, V lost 7 bases, and 12 bases had no gene match. CDR3 length: 15 amino acids. The CDR3 nucleotides read TGTGCCAGCAAACTCGGACAGGGCGCAGGGTACGAGCAGTACTTC. It is translated as CASKLGQGAGYEQYF.

V gene TRBV4-1 combines with J gene TRBJ2-3; TRBD2 might be the D (6 bases). V was clipped by 3 bases and J by 3 bases, with 19 bases between them. The CDR3 has 17 residues. Germline values: CDR1 MGHRA, CDR2 YSYEKL. The CDR3 nucleotides are TGCGCCAGCAGCCACGGGCTCCTGCGGGATCGGACAGATACGCAGTATTTT. It is translated as CASSHGLLRDRTDTQYF.

This chain connects TRBV28 to TRBJ1-5; no firm D call. Germline V gives CDR1 MDHEN, CDR2 SYDVKM. The V end lost 6 bases, the J end lost 1 base, and 13 bases lay between the germline ends. The CDR3 extends over 15 amino acids. The CDR3 region is CASRFARVSNQPQHF. For the CDR3, the DNA is TGTGCCAGCAGATTCGCCCGGGTCAGCAATCAGCCCCAGCATTTT.

The V call is TRBV2, the J call TRBJ2-1; the D gene is possibly TRBD2 (6 bases). The CDR3 has 12 residues. Germline V CDR1 and CDR2: SNHLY, FYNNEI. The ends were cut back, 8 bases at V and 6 bases at J, with 11 bases in the middle. The CDR3 here is CASRRGGNEQFF. DNA for the CDR3: TGTGCCAGCCGTAGGGGAGGCAATGAGCAGTTCTTC.

The CDR3 coding sequence is TGTGCCATCAGTGAGGGGGGGCTTTTGAGCACCGGGGAGCTGTTTTTT. Amino acids: CAISEGGLLSTGELFF. The V call is TRBV10-3, the J call TRBJ2-2; D may correspond to TRBD1 or TRBD2 (6 bases each). CDR1 is ENHRY and CDR2 is SYGVKD in the germline V gene. The V and J ends lost 2 bases and 4 bases respectively, with 14 bases between them. The CDR3 loop spans 16 amino acids.

The V call is TRBV3-1 (or the pseudogene TRBV3-2), the J call TRBJ2-7, with 13 positions matching TRBD2. This CDR3 is built from 15 residues. With V trimmed by 5 bases and J by 6 bases, 7 bases remained unmatched. Germline assignment: CDR1 LGHDT and CDR2 YNNKEL (reference sequence). The CDR3 bases are TGTGCCAGCAGCGCACTCGGGACTAGCGGGATCGAGCAGTACTTC. Protein product: CASSALGTSGIEQYF.

The rearrangement uses TRBV7-2 and TRBJ1-2, with D maybe TRBD1 (6 bases). Trimming cost V 4 bases and J 4 bases, with 19 bases left between them. Germline V CDR1 and CDR2: SGHTA, FQGNSA. The CDR3 is made up of 16 amino acids. Here the CDR3 reads CASSSTLDSLSYGYTF. The DNA for the CDR3 is TGTGCCAGCAGCTCAACCCTGGACAGCCTATCCTATGGCTACACCTTC.

The chain links TRBV7-9 to TRBJ2-1; D remains unclear. The CDR3 length is 13 residues. Trimming took 11 bases from V and 7 from J, leaving 18 bases between them. CDR1 and CDR2 from the germline V gene are SEHNR and FQNEAQ (reference sequence). This chain's CDR3 is CAVTGSTRNEQFF. CDR3 nucleotide sequence: TGTGCCGTTACCGGCTCAACCCGAAATGAGCAGTTCTTC.

CDR3 bases: TGCAGTGCTAGTCCCCCCCCCGGGGGGGTCCAAGAGACCCAGTACTTC. It translates to CSASPPPGGVQETQYF. V usage is TRBV20-1 and J usage is TRBJ2-5; TRBD2 matches at 8 bases. The V gene's germline CDR1 is DFQATT and CDR2 SNEGSKA (reference sequence). Germline trimming cut 3 bases from V and 1 base from J; bases unmatched to any gene: 10. The CDR3 is 16 residues long.

This chain connects TRBV27 to TRBJ1-2; D gene ambiguous. CDR1 is MNHEY, CDR2 SMNVEV, per germline (reference sequence). The CDR3 runs 14 residues. V was cut by 4 bases and J by 2 bases, with 11 bases left in between. This CDR3 is CASSYRSQNYGYTF. CDR3 coding DNA: TGTGCCAGCAGTTACCGATCACAAAACTATGGCTACACCTTC.

This chain uses TRBV2 with TRBJ1-1, with D perhaps matching TRBD1 (5 bases). The CDR3 spans 11 residues. V gave up 6 bases and J gave up 4 bases, with 6 bases separating them. Germline V gives CDR1 SNHLY, CDR2 FYNNEI. CDR3 sequence: CASRGGTEAFF. CDR3 coding DNA: TGTGCCAGCAGGGGGGGCACTGAAGCTTTCTTT.

This chain links TRBV9 with TRBJ2-5, with D possibly being TRBD1 or TRBD2 (5 bases each). From germline, CDR1 is SGDLS and CDR2 YYNGEE. This CDR3 contains 16 residues. Deletions cut 3 bases from V and 5 bases from J, with 20 bases between. In DNA form, the CDR3 reads TGTGCCAGCAGCGGGGACCCTATGGGGTGGTGGGAGACCCAGTACTTC. It encodes CASSGDPMGWWETQYF.

V is TRBV19 and J is TRBJ1-4; the D gene is possibly TRBD1 (6 bases). With 10 bases removed from V and 7 bases from J, the gap between germline ends came to 19 bases. The CDR3 has 14 amino acids. Germline CDR1 is LNHDA and CDR2 is SQIVND (reference sequence). CDR3 region: CAKWKQGGCEKLFF. In DNA form, the CDR3 reads TGTGCCAAGTGGAAACAGGGAGGGTGTGAAAAACTGTTTTTT.

The genes are TRBV4-3 and TRBJ1-1; 8 nucleotides agree with TRBD1. The length of the CDR3 is 14 residues. CDR1 is LGHNA, CDR2 YSLEER, per germline. V was pared by 2 bases and J by 8 bases, with 7 bases of the junction left unmatched. The CDR3 region is CASSQQTGDAEAFF. The CDR3 bases are TGCGCCAGCAGCCAACAGACAGGGGACGCAGAAGCTTTCTTT.

The V call is TRBV6-5, the J call TRBJ2-5; TRBD1 or TRBD2 may be the D gene (6 bases each). The CDR3 runs 14 residues. Per germline, CDR1 MNHEY and CDR2 SVGAGI. Trimming stripped 7 bases from V and 7 bases from J, with 19 bases between. The DNA of the CDR3 is TGTGCCAGCAAACCCGACAGGCAGGGAGGGACCCAGTACTTC. Translated, it gives CASKPDRQGGTQYF.

This chain connects TRBV7-3 to TRBJ2-1; D is undetermined. Germline CDR1 is SGHTA and CDR2 is FQGTGA. Trimming removed 4 bases at V and 10 bases at J, with 11 bases between. This CDR3 has 12 amino acids. CDR3 sequence: CASSSYNQEQFF. DNA for the CDR3: TGTGCCAGCAGCTCCTACAACCAGGAGCAGTTCTTC.

The chain employs TRBV5-1 and TRBJ2-5, with D perhaps matching TRBD1 or TRBD2 (5 bases each). The CDR3 totals 16 residues. V lost 0 bases to trimming and J lost 1 base, with 13 bases between them. Germline CDR1 reads SGHRS; CDR2 reads YFSETQ. CDR3 sequence reads: CASSLGVGGLQETQYF. CDR3 bases: TGCGCCAGCAGCTTGGGGGTTGGGGGTCTCCAAGAGACCCAGTACTTC.

This clone turned up a few times. A read error may account for a junction end that differs from germline. The V gene is TRBV5-4, the J gene TRBJ1-1, with 9 bases fitting TRBD1. This CDR3 is 14 amino acids long. In germline, CDR1 is SGHNT, CDR2 YYREEE (reference sequence). CDR3 sequence (DNA): TGTGCCAGCAGCTTGGACGGGACAGGGAACCAGCTTTGGTTT. Its protein is CASSLDGTGNQLWF.

This clone was seen a handful of times. V gene TRBV12-3 or TRBV12-4 combines with J gene TRBJ1-6; possibly TRBD1 for D (5 bases). Trimming cost V 2 bases and J 14 bases, with 10 bases left between them. The CDR3 spans 12 residues. In nucleotides, the CDR3 is TGTGCCAGCAGTTTATCTGGGGCGGCCCTCCACTTT. Translating it yields CASSLSGAALHF.